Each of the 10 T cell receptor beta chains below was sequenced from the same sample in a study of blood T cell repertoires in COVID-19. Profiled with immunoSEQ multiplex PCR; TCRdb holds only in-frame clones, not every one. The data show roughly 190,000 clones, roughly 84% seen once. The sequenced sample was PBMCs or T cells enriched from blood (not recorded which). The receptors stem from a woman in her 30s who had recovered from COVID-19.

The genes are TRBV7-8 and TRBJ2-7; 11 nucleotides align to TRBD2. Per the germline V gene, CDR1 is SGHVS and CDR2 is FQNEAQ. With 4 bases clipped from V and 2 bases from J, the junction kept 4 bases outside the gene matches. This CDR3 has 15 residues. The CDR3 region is CASSSTSGGTYEQYV. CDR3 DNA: TGTGCCAGCAGCTCAACTAGCGGGGGAACCTACGAGCAGTACGTC.

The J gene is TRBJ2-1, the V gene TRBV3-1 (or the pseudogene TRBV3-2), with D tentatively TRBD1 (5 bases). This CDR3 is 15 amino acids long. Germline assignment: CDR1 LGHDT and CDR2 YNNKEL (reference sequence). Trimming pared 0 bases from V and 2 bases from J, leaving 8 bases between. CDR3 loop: CASSQDQDTYNEQFF. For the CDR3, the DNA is TGTGCCAGCAGCCAAGATCAGGACACCTACAATGAGCAGTTCTTC.

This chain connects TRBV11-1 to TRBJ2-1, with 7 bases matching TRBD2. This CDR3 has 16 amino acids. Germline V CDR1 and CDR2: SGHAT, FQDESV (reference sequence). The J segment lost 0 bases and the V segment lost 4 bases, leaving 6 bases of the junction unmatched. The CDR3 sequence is CASSSVASGSYNEQFF. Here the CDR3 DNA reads TGTGCCAGCAGCTCCGTGGCTAGCGGCTCCTACAATGAGCAGTTCTTC. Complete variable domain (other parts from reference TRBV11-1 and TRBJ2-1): EAEVAQSPRYKITEKSQAVAFWCDPISGHATLYWYRQILGQGPELLVQFQDESVVDDSQLPKDRFSAERLKGVDSTLKIQPAELGDSAMYLCASSSVASGSYNEQFFGPGTRLTVL.

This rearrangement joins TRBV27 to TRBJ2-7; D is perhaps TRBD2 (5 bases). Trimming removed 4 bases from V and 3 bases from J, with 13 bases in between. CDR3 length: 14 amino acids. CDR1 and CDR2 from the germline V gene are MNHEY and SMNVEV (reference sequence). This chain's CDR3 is CASSSPGGSYEQYF. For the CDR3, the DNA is TGTGCCAGCAGTTCCCCTGGTGGGAGCTACGAGCAGTACTTC.

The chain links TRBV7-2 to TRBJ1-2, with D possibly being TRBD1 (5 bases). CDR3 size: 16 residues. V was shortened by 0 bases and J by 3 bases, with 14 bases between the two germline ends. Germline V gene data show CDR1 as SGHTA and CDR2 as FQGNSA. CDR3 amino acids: CASSLAGEGRHYGYTF. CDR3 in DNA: TGTGCCAGCAGCTTAGCGGGGGAGGGGCGTCACTATGGCTACACCTTC.

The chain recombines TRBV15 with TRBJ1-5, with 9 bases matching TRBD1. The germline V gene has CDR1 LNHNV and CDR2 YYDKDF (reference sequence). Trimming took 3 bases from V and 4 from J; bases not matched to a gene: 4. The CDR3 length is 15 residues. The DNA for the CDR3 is TGTGCCACCAGCAGGGGGGACAGGGTAAATCAGCCCCAGCATTTT. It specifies CATSRGDRVNQPQHF.

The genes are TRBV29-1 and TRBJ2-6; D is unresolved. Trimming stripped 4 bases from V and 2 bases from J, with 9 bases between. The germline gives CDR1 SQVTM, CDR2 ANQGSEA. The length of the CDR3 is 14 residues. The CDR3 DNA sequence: TGCAGCGTTGTCGGGTCTGCTGGGGCCAACGTCCTGACTTTC. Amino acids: CSVVGSAGANVLTF.

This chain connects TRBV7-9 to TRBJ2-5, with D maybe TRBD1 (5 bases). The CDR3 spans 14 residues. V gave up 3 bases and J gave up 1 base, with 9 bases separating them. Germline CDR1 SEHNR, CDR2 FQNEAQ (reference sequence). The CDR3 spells CASSFRQGQETQYF. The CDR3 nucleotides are TGTGCCAGCAGCTTTAGGCAGGGCCAAGAGACCCAGTACTTC. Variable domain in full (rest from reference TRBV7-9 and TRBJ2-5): DTGVSQNPRHKITKRGQNVTFRCDPISEHNRLYWYRQTLGQGPEFLTYFQNEAQLEKSRLLSDRFSAERPKGSFSTLEIQRTEQGDSAMYLCASSFRQGQETQYFGPGTRLLVL.

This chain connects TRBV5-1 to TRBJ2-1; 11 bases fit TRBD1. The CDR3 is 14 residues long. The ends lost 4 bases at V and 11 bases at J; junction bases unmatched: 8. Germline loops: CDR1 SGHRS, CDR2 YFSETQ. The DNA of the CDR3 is TGCGCCAGCAGCGTAGGGACAGGGGGTGATAAGCAGTTCTTC. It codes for CASSVGTGGDKQFF.

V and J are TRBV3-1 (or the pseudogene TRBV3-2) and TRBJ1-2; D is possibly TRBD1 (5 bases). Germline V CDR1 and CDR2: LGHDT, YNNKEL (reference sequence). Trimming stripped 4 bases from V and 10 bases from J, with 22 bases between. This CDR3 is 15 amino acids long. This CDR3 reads CASSPSPTLTDFYTF. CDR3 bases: TGTGCCAGCAGCCCATCCCCGACCTTGACAGATTTCTACACCTTC.